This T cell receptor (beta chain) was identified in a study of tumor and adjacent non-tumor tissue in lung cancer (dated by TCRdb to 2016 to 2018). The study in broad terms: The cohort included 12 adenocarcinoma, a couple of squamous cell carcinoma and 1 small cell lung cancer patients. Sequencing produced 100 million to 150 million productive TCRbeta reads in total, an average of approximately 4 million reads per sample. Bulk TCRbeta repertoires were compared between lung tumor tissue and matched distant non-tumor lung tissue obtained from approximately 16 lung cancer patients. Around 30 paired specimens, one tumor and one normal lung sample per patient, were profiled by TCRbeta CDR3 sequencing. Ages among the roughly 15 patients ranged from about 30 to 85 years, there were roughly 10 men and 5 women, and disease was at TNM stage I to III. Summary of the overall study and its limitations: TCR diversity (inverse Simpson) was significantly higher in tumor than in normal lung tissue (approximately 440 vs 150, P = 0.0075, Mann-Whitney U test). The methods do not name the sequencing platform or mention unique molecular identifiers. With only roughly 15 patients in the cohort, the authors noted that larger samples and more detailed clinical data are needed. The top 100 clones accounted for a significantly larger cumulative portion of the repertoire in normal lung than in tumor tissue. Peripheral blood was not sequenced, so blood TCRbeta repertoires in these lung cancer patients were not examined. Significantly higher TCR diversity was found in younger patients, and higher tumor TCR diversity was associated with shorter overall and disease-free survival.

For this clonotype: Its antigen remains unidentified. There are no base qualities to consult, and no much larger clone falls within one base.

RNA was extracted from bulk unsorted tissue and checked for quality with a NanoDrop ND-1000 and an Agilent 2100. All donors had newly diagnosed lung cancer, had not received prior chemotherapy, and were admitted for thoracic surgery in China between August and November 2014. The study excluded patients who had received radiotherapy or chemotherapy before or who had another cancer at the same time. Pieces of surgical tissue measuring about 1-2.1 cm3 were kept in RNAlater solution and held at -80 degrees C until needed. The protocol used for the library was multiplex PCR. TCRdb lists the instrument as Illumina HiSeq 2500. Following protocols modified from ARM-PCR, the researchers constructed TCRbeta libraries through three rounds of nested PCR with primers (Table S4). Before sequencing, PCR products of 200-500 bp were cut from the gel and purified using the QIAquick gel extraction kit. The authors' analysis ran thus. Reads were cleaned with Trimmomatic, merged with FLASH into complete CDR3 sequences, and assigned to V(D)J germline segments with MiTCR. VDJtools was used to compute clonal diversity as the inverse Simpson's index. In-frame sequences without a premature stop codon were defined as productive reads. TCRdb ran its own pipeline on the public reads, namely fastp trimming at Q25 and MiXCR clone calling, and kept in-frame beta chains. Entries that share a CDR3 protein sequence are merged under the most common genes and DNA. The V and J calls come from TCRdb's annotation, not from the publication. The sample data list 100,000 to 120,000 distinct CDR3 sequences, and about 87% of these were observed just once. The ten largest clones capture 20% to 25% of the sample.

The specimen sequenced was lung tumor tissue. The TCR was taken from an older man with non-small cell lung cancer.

The DNA reads TGTGCCAGCAGGCGGACTAGCTGCAGGTTATACAATGAGCAGTTCTTC. Translated, this is CASRRTSCRLYNEQFF. The chain uses TRBV6-2 or TRBV6-3 and TRBJ2-1; 8 central bases correspond to TRBD2. Reading the germline V gene gives CDR1 MNHEY and CDR2 SVGEGT. Compared with germline, V lacks 6 bases and J lacks 4 bases; bases without a gene match: 11. The CDR3 spans 16 residues, from the cysteine through the phenylalanine. The kept DNA is CDR3 alone, 48 bases in frame from the first base.